The rows below give T cell receptor beta chains drawn from one sample of a study of blood T cells in healthy people across ages. TCRdb used MiXCR to reprocess the 5' RACE reads, holding one entry per CDR3 protein. The top ten clones hold roughly 10% of a sample with about 1.6 million distinct CDR3 sequences, about 31% of them seen once. Sample: blood. The origin of the receptors is a woman in her 30s in good health. Both conserved end residues are part of each CDR3. The D gene is left open where the match is weak. The size entry is marked missing in some rows and otherwise reads once, few, many or a size class.

CSVNDRPGNEQYF	TGCAGCGTGAACGACAGGCCCGGGAACGAGCAGTACTTC	TRBJ2-7	TRBV29-1	-	-
CASRQGLAGDAHYNEQFF	TGTGCCAGCAGACAGGGACTAGCGGGAGATGCTCACTACAATGAGCAGTTCTTC	TRBJ2-1	TRBV27	TRBD2	few
CASSPGLARTDTQYF	TGCGCCAGCAGCCCGGGACTAGCGAGGACAGATACGCAGTATTTT	TRBJ2-3	TRBV4-1	TRBD2	many
CSVEGNGYTF	TGCAGCGTTGAGGGAAATGGCTACACCTTC	TRBJ1-2	TRBV29-1	-	many
CASSLQGISNQPQHF	TGTGCCAGCAGTCTGCAGGGAATTAGCAATCAGCCCCAGCATTTT	TRBJ1-5	TRBV2	-	-
CASSFPLRTGRYEQYF	TGTGCCAGCAGCTTCCCTTTAAGGACAGGGCGGTACGAGCAGTACTTC	TRBJ2-7	TRBV7-3	TRBD1	-
CASSLGLAGGASSYEQYF	TGTGCCAGCAGCCTCGGACTAGCGGGAGGGGCGTCGTCCTACGAGCAGTACTTC	TRBJ2-7	TRBV7-2	TRBD2	few
CASGLTSGSHYNEQFF	TGCGCCAGCGGCTTGACTAGCGGGAGCCACTACAATGAGCAGTTCTTC	TRBJ2-1	TRBV5-1	TRBD2	-
CSANDPAGVSYEQYF	TGCAGTGCTAACGATCCAGCGGGAGTATCCTACGAGCAGTACTTC	TRBJ2-7	TRBV20-1	TRBD2	-
CASSPRAGGNNEQFF	TGTGCCAGCAGCCCGCGAGCGGGAGGGAACAATGAGCAGTTCTTC	TRBJ2-1	TRBV5-6	TRBD2	-